This T cell receptor beta chain was identified during a study of T cell repertoires in cytomegalovirus infection. Across the study: Researchers turned to recently identified HLA-C-restricted CMV epitopes as well as well-studied HLA-B-restricted ones. Through public TCR beta signatures, both CMV infection and matching HLA type were indicated. Study-level findings and limits: Predominance within the ex vivo response was attributable to HLA-C-restricted CMV-specific TCR beta clonotypes. Adding up the frequency of public TCR beta families identified people who carried CMV plus the relevant HLA.

TCRdb reprocessed the reads with MiXCR, giving one entry per CDR3 protein. Here the sample spans approximately 910,000 distinct CDR3 sequences, roughly 31% being singletons. This clonotype appeared many times. The antigen remains undetermined. At one of its ends the junction is not consistent with the germline gene, which may arise from a read error. The CDR3 runs 12 residues. CDR1 is MNHNS, CDR2 SASEGT, per germline. Sequenced here: cultured CD8+ T cells from PBMCs, sampled from culture after CMV antigen stimulation. This clonotype was obtained from a human donor in good health (CMV status not recorded). Some clones in this sample may be carry-over from other donors' samples. The rearrangement uses TRBV6-1 and TRBJ1-5; D gene unclear. DNA of the CDR3: TGTGCCAGCAGCGAAGGCAATCAGCCCCAGCATTTT. Protein sequence: CASSEGNQPQHF.